The source of this T cell receptor (beta chain) is a study of cytomegalovirus exposure and HLA in healthy donors. V was clipped by 8 bases and J by 4 bases; unmatched bases: 19. The CDR3 spans 17 residues. Germline CDR1 WSHSY, CDR2 SAAADI. Profiled with immunoSEQ multiplex PCR; TCRdb holds only in-frame clones, not every one. The profile covers about 150,000 clones, with approximately 90% appearing a single time and 0.55% to 0.8% taken by the ten largest. The TCR originated in a man aged 18 to 30 in good health and CMV-seronegative. Sample: PBMCs. This chain joins TRBV10-2 and TRBJ1-2, with TRBD1 matching 7 bases. CDR3 in DNA: TGCGCCAGCGGAGACCTAAAAGGGACAGCTAGCTTCTATGGCTACACCTTC. Residues: CASGDLKGTASFYGYTF.